Below, 15 T cell receptor beta chains from the same sample are listed, as sequenced in a study of T cell repertoires in cytomegalovirus infection. Their specific antigens are unknown. Each CDR3 protein is one row after TCRdb ran MiXCR on the reads. The sample carries around 430,000 distinct CDR3 sequences, about two fifths recorded once. Source: cultured PBMCs, taken from culture after CMV antigen stimulation. These receptors were obtained from a human donor in good health (CMV status not recorded). Some clones in this sample may be carry-over from other donors' samples.

This chain links TRBV6-1 with TRBJ2-1, with 8 positions matching TRBD2. The CDR3 has 17 amino acids. Germline lookup yields CDR1 MNHNS and CDR2 SASEGT. V gave up 3 bases and J gave up 4 bases; unmatched junction bases: 11. The CDR3 DNA reads as TGTGCCAGCAGTGATCAACAAGCGGGGGCTCGATACAATGAGCAGTTCTTC. Translated, it gives CASSDQQAGARYNEQFF.

This clonotype was counted between two and nine times. Here the CDR3 reads CASSPPGPHYEQYF. CDR3 DNA sequence: TGTGCCAGCAGCCCTCCGGGACCCCACTACGAGCAGTACTTC. The chain is built from TRBV7-9 and TRBJ2-7; D assignment may be TRBD1 or TRBD2 (5 bases each). Germline V lookup: CDR1 SEHNR, CDR2 FQNEAQ (reference sequence). The CDR3 is made up of 14 amino acids. V lost 5 bases and J lost 3, with 14 bases in between.

The chain links TRBV12-3 or TRBV12-4 to TRBJ2-1; D is unresolved. The CDR3 sequence is 14 residues long. Trimming cost V 8 bases and J 1 base, with 12 bases left between them. DNA for the CDR3: TGTGCCAGCCGGCAGGAGTTTTCCTACAATGAGCAGTTCTTC. Translated, it gives CASRQEFSYNEQFF.

The chain has TRBV14 and TRBJ1-1; unclear D gene. The CDR3 extends over 16 amino acids. V was trimmed by 2 bases and J by 0 bases, leaving 13 bases between them. Per the germline V gene, CDR1 is SGHDN and CDR2 is FVKESK. In DNA, the CDR3 is TGTGCCAGCAGCCAAAACGTTTGGTACATGAACACTGAAGCTTTCTTT. Encoded protein: CASSQNVWYMNTEAFF.

This clonotype occurred a few times. The chain joins TRBV7-9 to TRBJ2-1; the D is unclear. CDR3 length equals 15 residues. CDR1 and CDR2 from the germline V gene are SEHNR and FQNEAQ (reference sequence). Trimming took off 5 bases at V and 5 bases at J, with 16 bases between the two ends. This CDR3 is CASSGSGRVDNEQFF. The DNA of the CDR3 is TGTGCCAGCAGCGGATCAGGTCGCGTTGACAATGAGCAGTTCTTC.

In this sample, this clonotype turned up a few times. V and J are TRBV5-1 and TRBJ2-5, with D tentatively TRBD1 (5 bases). Germline lookup yields CDR1 SGHRS and CDR2 YFSETQ. V was pared by 4 bases and J by 2 bases, with 12 bases between. This CDR3 has 14 amino acids. CDR3 protein: CASSNRSPQETQYF. CDR3 DNA sequence: TGCGCCAGCAGCAACAGGAGCCCACAAGAGACCCAGTACTTC.

This clonotype was seen a handful of times. This chain links TRBV5-5 with TRBJ2-3; D gene uncertain. The germline V and J ends were trimmed by 1 base and 0 bases, with 9 bases remaining between them. The CDR3 consists of 15 residues. Germline loops: CDR1 SGHKS, CDR2 YYEKEE (reference sequence). The CDR3 sequence is CASSLWLASTDTQYF. CDR3 coding DNA: TGTGCCAGCAGCTTGTGGCTGGCTAGCACAGATACGCAGTATTTT.

This clonotype was recorded only once. The chain uses TRBV4-1 and TRBJ2-7; TRBD1 matches at 8 bases. The V and J ends lost 2 bases and 4 bases, in that order; junction bases with no gene match: 4. Looked up from germline, CDR1 is MGHRA and CDR2 is YSYEKL. The length of the CDR3 is 14 residues. The chain's CDR3 is CASSQRTGLYEQYF. The CDR3 region has the DNA TGCGCCAGCAGCCAAAGGACAGGGCTGTACGAGCAGTACTTC.

The chain joins TRBV6-2 or TRBV6-3 to TRBJ2-5, with D unresolved. The V gene lost 6 bases and the J gene lost 5 bases, with 10 bases spanning the gap. Germline-derived CDR1 and CDR2 are MNHEY and SVGEGT. The CDR3 contains 12 residues. The CDR3 nucleotides read TGTGCCAGCAGAGAACACGGGGAGACCCAGTACTTC. This translates into CASREHGETQYF.

The chain uses TRBV7-4 and TRBJ2-7, with 7 positions matching TRBD1. J was trimmed by 1 base and V by 3 bases; bases with no gene match: 3. Germline V lookup: CDR1 SGHVT, CDR2 SQSDAQ. This CDR3 has 14 amino acids. Here the CDR3 DNA reads TGTGCCAGCAGCTTCGGGACAGCTTCCTACGAGCAGTACTTC. Amino acids: CASSFGTASYEQYF.

The rearrangement links TRBV29-1 to TRBJ1-2; 8 nucleotides line up with TRBD1. This CDR3 has 12 residues. Germline trimming cut 2 bases from V and 10 bases from J; bases unmatched to any gene: 6. The germline gives CDR1 SQVTM, CDR2 ANQGSEA. The chain's CDR3 is CSVESGGRFYTF. DNA of the CDR3: TGCAGCGTTGAATCAGGGGGCCGTTTCTACACCTTC.

The rearrangement uses TRBV3-1 and TRBJ1-3, with TRBD1 as a possible D gene (5 bases). CDR1 is LGHDT, CDR2 YNNKEL, per germline (reference sequence). Trimming took 3 bases from V and 5 from J, leaving 11 bases between them. The CDR3 contains 14 residues. This CDR3 reads CASSHQTARNTIYF. The CDR3 DNA reads TGTGCCAGCAGCCACCAGACAGCCCGAAACACCATATATTTT.

In its sample, this clonotype was seen a few times. The rearrangement joins TRBV7-2 to TRBJ2-7; 8 bases map to TRBD2. The length of the CDR3 is 15 residues. Germline trimming cut 3 bases from V and 2 bases from J; bases unmatched to any gene: 6. The germline V gene encodes CDR1 SGHTA and CDR2 FQGNSA. The CDR3 nucleotides read TGTGCCAGCAGCTTTGTGGTAGCGGGACCCTACGAGCAGTACTTC. Protein product: CASSFVVAGPYEQYF.

This chain connects TRBV4-2 to TRBJ1-1; a possible D gene is TRBD1 (6 bases). The V end lost 5 bases, the J end lost 3 bases, and 13 bases lay between the germline ends. CDR3 size: 14 residues. Germline CDR1 and CDR2: LGHNA and YNFKEQ. For the CDR3, the DNA is TGTGCCAGCAGCTCCGGGGGGGCTGACACTGAAGCTTTCTTT. Translation: CASSSGGADTEAFF.

This clonotype turned up a few times. The V gene is TRBV7-8, the J gene TRBJ1-2, with D uncertain. This CDR3 is 14 amino acids long. V lost 1 base, J lost 4 bases, and 10 bases lay in between. Per germline, CDR1 SGHVS and CDR2 FQNEAQ. CDR3 bases: TGTGCCAGCAGCTTAGTTGCAGGAGCCTATGGCTACACCTTC. Protein: CASSLVAGAYGYTF.